These 20 T cell receptor beta chains originate from one sample sequenced in a study of cytomegalovirus exposure and HLA in healthy donors. PCR was performed using 60 Vbeta and 13 Jbeta primers. Data came from immunoSEQ multiplex PCR; TCRdb stores just in-frame clones and leaves some out. The sample consists of fewer than 250,000 clones, about three quarters of them appearing once. The specimen sequenced was PBMCs. Receptors originate from a male donor in good health and CMV-seronegative.

The V gene is TRBV11-1, the J gene TRBJ2-2; 10 bases align to TRBD1. Trimming took 7 bases from V and 4 from J; bases not matched to a gene: 9. Germline CDR1 is SGHAT and CDR2 is FQDESV (reference sequence). There are 16 residues in the CDR3. The CDR3 spells CASTGGDRGRTGELFF. DNA for the CDR3: TGTGCCAGCACGGGGGGTGACAGGGGGCGCACCGGGGAGCTGTTTTTT.

The V gene is TRBV6-1, the J gene TRBJ2-5, with TRBD1 as a possible D gene (5 bases). Deletions cut 1 base from V and 3 bases from J, with 9 bases between. This CDR3 is 14 amino acids long. The V gene's germline CDR1 is MNHNS and CDR2 SASEGT. The CDR3 sequence is CASSEGTREETQYF. CDR3 DNA sequence: TGTGCCAGCAGTGAAGGGACACGAGAAGAGACCCAGTACTTC.

The chain joins TRBV28 to TRBJ2-7; possible D gene TRBD2, 6 bases. The CDR3 spans 11 residues. Trimming took off 8 bases at V and 6 bases at J, with 11 bases between the two ends. CDR1 and CDR2 (germline): MDHEN, SYDVKM. This CDR3 reads CASRRRGEQYF. In nucleotides, the CDR3 is TGTGCCAGCCGAAGGCGGGGCGAGCAGTACTTC.

This clone was picked up a small number of times. The chain joins TRBV5-4 to TRBJ1-1; D unclear. Looked up from germline, CDR1 is SGHNT and CDR2 is YYREEE (reference sequence). The V and J ends lost 0 bases and 0 bases respectively, with 9 bases between them. This CDR3 comprises 15 residues. The DNA of the CDR3 is TGTGCCAGCAGCTTGGGACATCGCATGAACACTGAAGCTTTCTTT. This translates into CASSLGHRMNTEAFF.

This chain connects TRBV6-1 to TRBJ2-3; 7 bases align to TRBD1. V shed 7 bases and J 5 bases; nucleotides not matched to a gene: 6. The CDR3 contains 13 residues. In germline, CDR1 is MNHNS, CDR2 SASEGT. CDR3 residues: CASNLDRRDTQYF. The CDR3 bases are TGTGCCAGCAACTTGGACAGGAGAGATACGCAGTATTTT.

The chain is built from TRBV6-5 and TRBJ2-7; 8 bases are shared with TRBD1. There are 15 residues in the CDR3. The V and J ends lost 2 bases and 2 bases, in that order; junction bases with no gene match: 5. Per the germline V gene, CDR1 is MNHEY and CDR2 is SVGAGI. This chain's CDR3 is CASSYQQGDPYEQYF. CDR3 in DNA: TGTGCCAGCAGTTACCAACAGGGGGATCCCTACGAGCAGTACTTC.

The chain carries TRBV9 and TRBJ2-7, with 8 bases fitting TRBD1. CDR1 is SGDLS and CDR2 is YYNGEE in the germline V gene. The V segment lost 0 bases and the J segment 0 bases; nucleotides outside the gene matches: 5. The CDR3 is 16 residues long. In nucleotides, the CDR3 is TGTGCCAGCAGCGTAGGGGGACAGGCCTCCTCCTACGAGCAGTACTTC. This encodes CASSVGGQASSYEQYF.

This rearrangement joins TRBV27 to TRBJ1-5; the D gene is possibly TRBD1 (5 bases). Trimming stripped 3 bases from V and 2 bases from J, with 8 bases between. This CDR3 comprises 14 residues. Germline CDR1 is MNHEY and CDR2 is SMNVEV (reference sequence). The chain's CDR3 is CASSFSRGNQPQHF. CDR3 DNA: TGTGCCAGCAGTTTCTCCAGGGGCAATCAGCCCCAGCATTTT.

The genes are TRBV27 and TRBJ1-2, with 10 bases that match TRBD1. Germline V gene sequence: CDR1 MNHEY, CDR2 SMNVEV (reference sequence). The CDR3 length is 15 residues. Trimming removed 10 bases from V and 2 bases from J; junction bases left unmatched: 10. CDR3 bases: TGTGCCAACGTGGGGGGGACAGGGGTGAACTATGGCTACACCTTC. Residues: CANVGGTGVNYGYTF.

This clone was seen only once. The chain is built from TRBV4-3 and TRBJ1-2; D ambiguous. V was pared by 1 base and J by 4 bases, with 13 bases between. The CDR3 is 15 amino acids. Per the germline V gene, CDR1 is LGHNA and CDR2 is YSLEER. Here the CDR3 reads CASSQVGGRSYGYTF. CDR3 DNA sequence: TGCGCCAGCAGCCAAGTAGGAGGGAGGTCCTATGGCTACACCTTC.

This clone was recorded at least ten times. This chain connects TRBV15 to TRBJ1-5; 8 nucleotides match TRBD1. J lost 2 bases, V lost 5 bases, and 2 bases had no gene match. The CDR3 has 14 amino acids. Looked up from germline, CDR1 is LNHNV and CDR2 is YYDKDF (reference sequence). For the CDR3, the DNA is TGTGCCACCAGCGTACAGGGGGGCAATCAGCCCCAGCATTTT. This encodes CATSVQGGNQPQHF.

The chain combines TRBV18 with TRBJ2-2, with D hard to call. Germline CDR1 reads KGHSH; CDR2 reads LQKENI. This CDR3 comprises 17 residues. Between the trimmed V and J ends, which lost 3 bases and 1 base, there was a span of 15 bases. In DNA form, the CDR3 reads TGTGCCAGCTCACCGTTGATTGAGACTGTGAACACCGGGGAGCTGTTTTTT. It is translated as CASSPLIETVNTGELFF.

This chain links TRBV19 with TRBJ1-2, with 7 bases that match TRBD1. V dropped 7 bases and J dropped 1; count of bases not matched to a gene: 6. The germline CDR1 and CDR2 sequences are LNHDA and SQIVND (reference sequence). CDR3 length: 14 amino acids. The CDR3 loop reads CASTNQGGNYGYTF. CDR3 bases: TGTGCCAGTACCAACCAGGGGGGTAACTATGGCTACACCTTC.

V usage is TRBV19 and J usage is TRBJ1-2, with D possibly TRBD1 on 5 matching bases. V shed 5 bases and J shed 4 bases, with 17 bases lying between them. This CDR3 has 15 residues. Germline loops: CDR1 LNHDA, CDR2 SQIVND (reference sequence). The CDR3 nucleotides read TGTGCCAGTAGTCCCTGGGGGAGGGACCTCTATGGCTACACCTTC. This gives the protein CASSPWGRDLYGYTF.

This chain links TRBV7-6 with TRBJ1-4; no definite D call. V was clipped by 1 base and J by 0 bases, with 6 bases between them. The CDR3 runs 15 residues. From germline, CDR1 is SGHVS and CDR2 FNYEAQ. CDR3 protein: CASSLVDTTNEKLFF. CDR3 coding DNA: TGTGCCAGCAGCTTAGTAGATACAACTAATGAAAAACTGTTTTTT.

The V and J genes are TRBV5-4 and TRBJ2-3; D unclear. V lost 0 bases and J lost 1, with 6 bases in between. The CDR3 length is 14 residues. The germline gives CDR1 SGHNT, CDR2 YYREEE (reference sequence). The CDR3 DNA is TGTGCCAGCAGCTTGGGCCTAGGCACAGATACGCAGTATTTT. Residues: CASSLGLGTDTQYF. The full variable domain, in which reference TRBV5-4 and TRBJ2-3 provide the parts outside the CDR3, is ETGVTQSPTHLIKTRGQQVTLRCSSQSGHNTVSWYQQALGQGPQFIFQYYREEENGRGNFPPRFSGLQFPNYSSELNVNALELDDSALYLCASSLGLGTDTQYFGPGTRLTVL.

CDR3 coding DNA: TGTGCCATCAGACCTAGCGGGGGGGAAGAGACCCAGTACTTC. Translating gives CAIRPSGGEETQYF. This chain joins TRBV10-3 and TRBJ2-5; 12 nucleotides align to TRBD2. In germline, CDR1 is ENHRY, CDR2 SYGVKD. J was trimmed by 3 bases and V by 6 bases; bases with no gene match: 2. CDR3 size: 14 residues.

J is TRBJ2-3 and V is TRBV9; 7 bases align to TRBD2. Losses at the gene ends were 2 bases for V and 7 bases for J; bases not matched to a gene: 10. CDR3 length: 15 residues. Germline V gene lookup returns CDR1 SGDLS and CDR2 YYNGEE. The CDR3 bases are TGTGCCAGCAGCGTGCGGGGAGGGGTTGGGAATACGCAGTATTTT. This translates into CASSVRGGVGNTQYF.

This chain connects TRBV27 to TRBJ1-2; D perhaps matches TRBD1 (6 bases). This CDR3 spans 17 amino acids. Germline V gene sequence: CDR1 MNHEY, CDR2 SMNVEV (reference sequence). Trimming cost V 3 bases and J 5 bases, with 22 bases left between them. In DNA, the CDR3 is TGTGCCAGCAGTTTGGTCTCAGGGGACCATTCGCGGTATGGCTACACCTTC. Translation gives CASSLVSGDHSRYGYTF.

This sequence joins TRBV27 and TRBJ1-4; 12 bases map to TRBD1. The CDR3 is made up of 18 amino acids. V shed 7 bases and J 3 bases; nucleotides not matched to a gene: 12. Germline-derived CDR1 and CDR2 are MNHEY and SMNVEV (reference sequence). Here the CDR3 reads CASNKRGQGALANEKLFF. The CDR3 DNA reads TGTGCCAGCAATAAAAGGGGACAGGGGGCTTTGGCTAATGAAAAACTGTTTTTT.